The 22 T cell receptor beta chains below come from one sample, sequenced in a study of cytomegalovirus exposure and HLA in healthy donors. Produced via immunoSEQ multiplex PCR; TCRdb's table is partial and in-frame only. The table has approximately 150,000 clones, about 91% seen once. The sample consisted of PBMCs. Receptors originate from a man aged 18 to 30 in good health and CMV-seropositive.

V and J are TRBV5-1 and TRBJ1-1, with 7 bases identical to TRBD1. The CDR3 loop spans 14 amino acids. Unmatched junction bases numbered 9, after V lost 4 bases and J lost 6 bases. Per germline, CDR1 SGHRS and CDR2 YFSETQ. This CDR3 is CASSLGQARAEAFF. The CDR3 region has the DNA TGCGCCAGCAGCCTAGGACAGGCCCGGGCTGAAGCTTTCTTT.

This clone was found once. The chain joins TRBV11-3 to TRBJ2-3; 10 bases line up with TRBD2. Germline-derived CDR1 and CDR2 are SGHNT and YENEEA. This CDR3 contains 16 residues. Trimming at V came to 2 bases and at J to 5 bases, leaving 7 bases not matched to a gene. The DNA of the CDR3 is TGTGCCAGCAGCTTATTGAGCGGGGGGGCCGAAGATACGCAGTATTTT. The encoded protein is CASSLLSGGAEDTQYF. Complete variable domain (other parts from reference TRBV11-3 and TRBJ2-3): EAGVVQSPRYKIIEKKQPVAFWCNPISGHNTLYWYLQNLGQGPELLIRYENEEAVDDSQLPKDRFSAERLKGVDSTLKIQPAELGDSAVYLCASSLLSGGAEDTQYFGPGTRLTVL.

The chain links TRBV9 to TRBJ2-1, with TRBD1 matching 8 bases. CDR3 size: 14 residues. Trimming removed 2 bases from V and 7 bases from J; junction bases left unmatched: 5. Per germline, CDR1 SGDLS and CDR2 YYNGEE. The CDR3 sequence is CASSVGQGGNEQFF. In DNA form, the CDR3 reads TGTGCCAGCAGCGTCGGACAGGGTGGTAATGAGCAGTTCTTC.

The rearrangement joins TRBV5-4 to TRBJ2-7, with D tentatively TRBD2 (7 bases). The V end was cut by 4 bases, the J end by 0 bases, with 17 bases between. The CDR3 has 16 amino acids. Germline V gene lookup returns CDR1 SGHNT and CDR2 YYREEE (reference sequence). CDR3 in amino acids: CASSLLSGTSSYEQYF. CDR3 nucleotide sequence: TGTGCCAGCAGCCTACTGAGCGGGACATCCTCCTACGAGCAGTACTTC.

The chain recombines TRBV4-2 with TRBJ2-5; TRBD2 is a possible D gene (5 bases). Germline loops: CDR1 LGHNA, CDR2 YNFKEQ. The V gene lost 3 bases and the J gene lost 5 bases, with 10 bases spanning the gap. The CDR3 contains 13 residues. CDR3 sequence reads: CASSQGRLETQYF. For the CDR3, the DNA is TGTGCCAGCAGCCAGGGGAGATTGGAGACCCAGTACTTC.

This clone was detected only once. The rearrangement links TRBV2 to TRBJ2-2; possibly TRBD1 for D (5 bases). The germline V and J ends were trimmed by 6 bases and 2 bases, with 16 bases remaining between them. In germline, CDR1 is SNHLY, CDR2 FYNNEI. This CDR3 is built from 16 residues. CDR3 loop: CASRDQGRVNTGELFF. CDR3 bases: TGTGCCAGCAGGGACCAGGGCCGGGTTAACACCGGGGAGCTGTTTTTT.

The V and J genes are TRBV19 and TRBJ2-1, with D possibly matching TRBD1 (5 bases). Deletions cut 9 bases from V and 3 bases from J, with 12 bases between. This CDR3 spans 13 amino acids. The germline V gene has CDR1 LNHDA and CDR2 SQIVND (reference sequence). CDR3 protein: CASKTVGYNEQFF. Written as DNA, the CDR3 is TGTGCCAGCAAGACAGTCGGCTACAATGAGCAGTTCTTC. Based on the CDR3 plus reference TRBV19 and TRBJ2-1, the full variable domain is DGGITQSPKYLFRKEGQNVTLSCEQNLNHDAMYWYRQDPGQGLRLIYYSQIVNDFQKGDIAEGYSVSREKKESFPLTVTSAQKNPTAFYLCASKTVGYNEQFFGPGTRLTVL.

This chain joins TRBV10-3 and TRBJ1-5; D might be TRBD1 (5 bases). CDR1 and CDR2 (germline): ENHRY, SYGVKD. V was shortened by 7 bases and J by 6 bases, with 13 bases between the two germline ends. The CDR3 consists of 13 residues. CDR3 sequence (DNA): TGTGCCATCAAGGAGGGGCTGGGTCAGCCCCAGCATTTT. Amino acid sequence: CAIKEGLGQPQHF.

CDR3 DNA: TGTGCCAGCAGCTTAGGTGATGGGACAGTTAAACTGTTTTTT. As protein: CASSLGDGTVKLFF. This chain links TRBV7-9 with TRBJ1-4; 7 positions match TRBD1. The V and J ends lost 1 base and 11 bases, in that order; junction bases with no gene match: 7. The germline V gene encodes CDR1 SEHNR and CDR2 FQNEAQ (reference sequence). CDR3 length: 14 amino acids.

This chain links TRBV7-9 with TRBJ2-2; TRBD2 aligns across 7 bases. This CDR3 has 14 residues. Germline V gene data show CDR1 as SEHNR and CDR2 as FQNEAQ (reference sequence). After removal of 5 bases from V and 8 bases from J, the junction contained 8 bases not matched to a gene. CDR3 nucleotides: TGTGCCAGCAGCCGGACTAGAGCGGTAGGGGAGCTGTTTTTT. Translating gives CASSRTRAVGELFF. Looking up the rest from reference TRBV7-9 and TRBJ2-2 gives the full variable domain: DTGVSQNPRHKITKRGQNVTFRCDPISEHNRLYWYRQTLGQGPEFLTYFQNEAQLEKSRLLSDRFSAERPKGSFSTLEIQRTEQGDSAMYLCASSRTRAVGELFFGEGSRLTVL.

This chain links TRBV25-1 with TRBJ2-7; 11 bases are shared with TRBD1. This CDR3 is 16 amino acids long. V shed 1 base and J 0 bases; nucleotides not matched to a gene: 2. CDR1 is MGHDK, CDR2 SYGVNS, per germline. The CDR3 DNA follows: TGTGCCAGCAGTGAATCGGGGACAGGGGGCTCCTACGAGCAGTACTTC. Its translation: CASSESGTGGSYEQYF.

The genes are TRBV27 and TRBJ1-1; TRBD1 matches at 7 bases. Trimming took 6 bases from V and 6 from J; bases not matched to a gene: 13. The CDR3 length is 15 residues. Germline V gives CDR1 MNHEY, CDR2 SMNVEV (reference sequence). Here the CDR3 DNA reads TGTGCCAGCAGCCCTTTAGACAGGGTTGGGGCTGAAGCTTTCTTT. This sequence encodes CASSPLDRVGAEAFF.

The sample holds one count of this clone. V is TRBV11-2 and J is TRBJ2-7, with TRBD1 as a possible D gene (6 bases). The CDR3 runs 15 residues. CDR1 and CDR2 (germline): SGHAT, FQNNGV. The CDR3 region is CSSQSWTAFGYEQYF. The DNA of the CDR3 is TGTTCAAGCCAAAGTTGGACAGCCTTTGGCTACGAGCAGTACTTC.

Written as DNA, the CDR3 is TGTGCCAGCAGTTCTCGGACTAGCGGTAGTGAGCAGTTCTTC. It encodes CASSSRTSGSEQFF. The rearrangement links TRBV27 to TRBJ2-1; 10 bases map to TRBD2. From germline, CDR1 is MNHEY and CDR2 SMNVEV (reference sequence). The CDR3 is made up of 14 amino acids. With 4 bases clipped from V and 9 bases from J, the junction kept 6 bases outside the gene matches.

V is TRBV27 and J is TRBJ2-2, with TRBD1 as a possible D gene (5 bases). Looked up from germline, CDR1 is MNHEY and CDR2 is SMNVEV (reference sequence). The CDR3 is 13 amino acids. V lost 9 bases and J lost 7, with 15 bases in between. In nucleotides, the CDR3 is TGTGCCAGTTCCTGGGGCTCGGGCGGGGAGCTGTTTTTT. It specifies CASSWGSGGELFF.

This clone was seen just once. The rearrangement joins TRBV2 to TRBJ2-5, with a tentative D call TRBD1 (5 bases). Trimming left V 4 bases short and J 5 bases short, with 8 bases between. CDR1 and CDR2 from the germline V gene are SNHLY and FYNNEI. The CDR3 loop spans 12 amino acids. CDR3 sequence reads: CASSAGLETQYF. Here the CDR3 DNA reads TGTGCCAGCAGTGCAGGGTTGGAGACCCAGTACTTC.

The chain combines TRBV29-1 with TRBJ1-1; D not resolved. Germline lookup yields CDR1 SQVTM and CDR2 ANQGSEA. V was pared by 5 bases and J by 5 bases, with 18 bases between. This CDR3 has 14 amino acids. The CDR3 loop reads CSVFSPLRRTEAFF. In nucleotides, the CDR3 is TGCAGCGTTTTCTCCCCTCTTCGGAGGACTGAAGCTTTCTTT.

This chain joins TRBV5-1 and TRBJ2-3; 16 nucleotides line up with TRBD2. Germline V gives CDR1 SGHRS, CDR2 YFSETQ. This CDR3 comprises 17 residues. Trimming removed 3 bases from V and 2 bases from J; junction bases left unmatched: 3. CDR3 nucleotides: TGCGCCAGCAGCTCTGGGACTAGCGGGGGGGTCACAGATACGCAGTATTTT. Translating it yields CASSSGTSGGVTDTQYF. The entire variable domain, with the rest obtained from reference TRBV5-1 and TRBJ2-3, is as follows: KAGVTQTPRYLIKTRGQQVTLSCSPISGHRSVSWYQQTPGQGLQFLFEYFSETQRNKGNFPGRFSGRQFSNSRSEMNVSTLELGDSALYLCASSSGTSGGVTDTQYFGPGTRLTVL.

A few counts support this clone. The CDR3: CASRRQGSNQPQHF. CDR3 nucleotides: TGTGCCAGCAGGCGACAGGGGAGCAATCAGCCCCAGCATTTT. The J gene is TRBJ1-5, the V gene TRBV27; TRBD1 matches 8 bases. With V trimmed by 6 bases and J by 1 base, 2 bases remained unmatched. The CDR3 totals 14 residues. The V gene's germline CDR1 is MNHEY and CDR2 SMNVEV (reference sequence).

The chain employs TRBV7-2 and TRBJ1-3, with D possibly being TRBD1 (5 bases). There are 16 residues in the CDR3. The germline V and J ends were trimmed by 3 bases and 2 bases, with 14 bases remaining between them. CDR1 and CDR2 from the germline V gene are SGHTA and FQGNSA. The CDR3 loop is CASSFQGKTAGNTIYF. The CDR3 bases are TGTGCCAGCAGCTTCCAGGGAAAGACAGCTGGAAACACCATATATTTT.

The chain recombines TRBV7-2 with TRBJ1-2; TRBD1 agrees at 12 bases. The CDR3 length is 16 residues. Per the germline V gene, CDR1 is SGHTA and CDR2 is FQGNSA. Trimming at V came to 5 bases and at J to 4 bases, leaving 8 bases not matched to a gene. Written as DNA, the CDR3 is TGTGCCAGCAGCCCCGGGGGGACAGGGGGCCCCTATGGCTACACCTTC. Protein: CASSPGGTGGPYGYTF. Together with reference TRBV7-2 and TRBJ1-2, the CDR3 gives the full variable domain: GAGVSQSPSNKVTEKGKDVELRCDPISGHTALYWYRQSLGQGLEFLIYFQGNSAPDKSGLPSDRFSAERTGGSVSTLTIQRTQQEDSAVYLCASSPGGTGGPYGYTFGSGTRLTVV.

The gene calls are TRBV5-8 and TRBJ2-4; 8 bases line up with TRBD1. Germline CDR1 reads SGHTS; CDR2 reads YDEGEE. After removal of 4 bases from V and 8 bases from J, the junction contained 8 bases not matched to a gene. This CDR3 is built from 14 residues. This chain's CDR3 is CASSPRTGWYIQYF. In DNA form, the CDR3 reads TGTGCCAGCAGCCCTAGGACAGGGTGGTACATTCAGTACTTC.